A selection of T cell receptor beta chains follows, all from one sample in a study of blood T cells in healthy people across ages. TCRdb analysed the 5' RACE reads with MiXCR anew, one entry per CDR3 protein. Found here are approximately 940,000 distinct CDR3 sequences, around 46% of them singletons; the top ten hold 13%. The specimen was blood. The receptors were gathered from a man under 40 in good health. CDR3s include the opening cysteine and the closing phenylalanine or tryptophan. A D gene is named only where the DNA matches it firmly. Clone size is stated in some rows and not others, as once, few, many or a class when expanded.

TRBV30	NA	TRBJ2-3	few	CAWTAGGASQYF	TGTGCCTGGACAGCGGGCGGGGCCTCCCAGTATTTT
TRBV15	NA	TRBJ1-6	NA	CATSSRGLFSPLHF	TGTGCCACCAGCAGCCGCGGTCTTTTTTCACCCCTCCACTTT
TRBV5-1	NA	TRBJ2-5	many	CASSVTGQIVPQETQYF	TGCGCCAGCAGCGTAACCGGACAGATCGTACCCCAAGAGACCCAGTACTTC
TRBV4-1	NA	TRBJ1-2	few	CASTPPNRGEDGYTF	TGCGCCAGCACCCCTCCCAATAGGGGCGAAGATGGCTACACCTTC
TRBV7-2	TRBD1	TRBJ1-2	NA	CASSWDRGNGYTF	TGTGCCAGCAGCTGGGACAGGGGCAACGGCTACACCTTC
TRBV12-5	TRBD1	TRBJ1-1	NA	CATRNEDRGHGLGDTEAFF	TGTGCTACCCGAAATGAGGACAGGGGGCACGGCTTAGGGGACACTGAAGCTTTCTTT
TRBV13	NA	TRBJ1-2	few	CASSLEGQPNYGYTF	TGTGCCAGCAGCTTAGAAGGGCAGCCTAACTATGGCTACACCTTC
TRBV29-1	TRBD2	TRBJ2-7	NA	CSVESRREASYEQYF	TGCAGCGTTGAGTCTCGGCGGGAGGCCTCCTACGAGCAGTACTTC
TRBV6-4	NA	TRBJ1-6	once	CASSDRADNSPLHF	TGTGCCAGCAGTGACCGGGCAGATAATTCACCCCTCCACTTT
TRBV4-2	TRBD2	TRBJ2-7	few	CASSQGLAGNSYEQYF	TGTGCCAGCAGCCAAGGCTTAGCGGGTAACTCCTACGAGCAGTACTTC
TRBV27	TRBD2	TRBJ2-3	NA	CASSLYAGGSDTQYF	TGTGCCAGCAGTTTATATGCGGGGGGGAGCGATACGCAGTATTTT
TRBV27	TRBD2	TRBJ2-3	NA	CASSLRGLAGVRGADTQYF	TGTGCCAGCAGTTTAAGGGGGCTAGCGGGGGTCAGAGGCGCAGATACGCAGTATTTT